The 19 T cell receptor beta chains listed next were all sequenced from one sample in a study of identical twins. Each CDR3 protein gets one entry after TCRdb re-called the 5' RACE reads with MiXCR. The sample comprises 210,000 or so distinct CDR3 sequences, 6.5% to 8.5% of which are singletons, and about 1.9% rests with the top ten. Another study also made use of these data, one on yellow fever vaccine responses in identical twins.

The sequencing input was memory (CD45RO+) T cells sorted from blood. The source of these receptors is a woman aged 18-29 years in good health.

The genes are TRBV20-1 and TRBJ2-3; D is perhaps TRBD1 or TRBD2 (6 bases each). Germline CDR1 is DFQATT and CDR2 is SNEGSKA (reference sequence). The germline V and J ends were trimmed by 2 bases and 5 bases, with 14 bases remaining between them. The CDR3 extends over 14 amino acids. This CDR3 reads CSARPRGRRDTQYF. In DNA form, the CDR3 reads TGCAGTGCTAGACCCCGGGGGCGCAGAGATACGCAGTATTTT.

This clonotype occurred a few times. The V gene is TRBV5-6, the J gene TRBJ2-5, with TRBD2 as a possible D gene (6 bases). The CDR3 covers 14 residues. Germline CDR1 and CDR2: SGHDT and YYEEEE. V lost 2 bases to trimming and J lost 5 bases, with 13 bases between them. The CDR3 sequence: CASSFSGVVETQYF. CDR3 bases: TGTGCCAGCAGCTTTTCGGGGGTGGTTGAGACCCAGTACTTC.

The V call is TRBV5-1, the J call TRBJ2-7; D gene uncertain. CDR3 length: 15 residues. Trimming took 0 bases from V and 1 from J, leaving 11 bases between them. Germline V CDR1 and CDR2: SGHRS, YFSETQ. CDR3 protein: CASSLEAGISYEQYF. The CDR3 region has the DNA TGCGCCAGCAGCTTGGAGGCAGGCATATCCTACGAGCAGTACTTC.

This clonotype was counted at least ten times. The V and J genes are TRBV3-1 and TRBJ1-1; 7 nucleotides align to TRBD1. Germline V gives CDR1 LGHDT, CDR2 YNNKEL (reference sequence). The CDR3 is 14 residues long. J lost 6 bases, V lost 3 bases, and 7 bases had no gene match. The CDR3 DNA is TGTGCCAGCAGCCAGGTGACAGGGTACTCTGAAGCTTTCTTT. Protein sequence: CASSQVTGYSEAFF.

This clonotype was counted between two and nine times. The genes are TRBV4-3 and TRBJ2-3; D call uncertain. Germline V gene data show CDR1 as LGHNA and CDR2 as YSLEER. V was trimmed by 0 bases and J by 1 base, leaving 8 bases between them. The CDR3 contains 15 residues. The CDR3 loop reads CASSQEGWGTDTQYF. Written as DNA, the CDR3 is TGCGCCAGCAGCCAAGAGGGGTGGGGCACAGATACGCAGTATTTT.

This clonotype was counted ten times or more. The rearrangement joins TRBV6-2 or TRBV6-3 to TRBJ2-7, with TRBD2 matching 13 bases. Losses at the gene ends were 6 bases for V and 7 bases for J; bases not matched to a gene: 6. CDR1 is MNHEY and CDR2 is SVGEGT in the germline V gene. This CDR3 has 14 amino acids. The DNA of the CDR3 is TGTGCCAGCAGCCAGACTAGCGGGAGGCGTGAGCAGTACTTC. It encodes CASSQTSGRREQYF.

V is TRBV10-3 and J is TRBJ1-1; no reliable D call. The germline gives CDR1 ENHRY, CDR2 SYGVKD. With 3 bases removed from V and 5 bases from J, the gap between germline ends came to 4 bases. The CDR3 is 11 amino acids. CDR3 DNA sequence: TGTGCCATCAGTGATCTGACTGAAGCTTTCTTT. Amino acids: CAISDLTEAFF.

This clonotype was seen many times. This chain links TRBV20-1 with TRBJ1-5, with TRBD1 identical over 8 bases. The CDR3 is 15 residues long. Germline CDR1 and CDR2: DFQATT and SNEGSKA (reference sequence). J was trimmed by 7 bases and V by 4 bases; bases with no gene match: 12. The CDR3 DNA is TGCAGTGCTAAATCTACGGACAGGGAGGCGCAGCCCCAGCATTTT. It is translated as CSAKSTDREAQPQHF.

In this sample, this clonotype turned up a few times. The chain employs TRBV6-2 or TRBV6-3 and TRBJ1-1, with 11 bases lining up with TRBD1. V trimming: 6 bases; J trimming: 4 bases; junction bases outside the gene matches: 4. This CDR3 comprises 14 residues. Per the germline V gene, CDR1 is MNHEY and CDR2 is SVGEGT. The CDR3 DNA sequence: TGTGCCAGCAGAGACGGGACAGGGGGCACTGAAGCTTTCTTT. Protein product: CASRDGTGGTEAFF.

This chain joins TRBV4-3 and TRBJ2-6, with D possibly being TRBD1 (6 bases). Germline V gene data show CDR1 as LGHNA and CDR2 as YSLEER. CDR3 length: 16 amino acids. V lost 1 base, J lost 7 bases, and 14 bases lay in between. This chain's CDR3 is CASSQVLKGHANVLTF. For the CDR3, the DNA is TGCGCCAGCAGCCAAGTATTGAAGGGACACGCCAACGTCCTGACTTTC.

Many counts were recorded for this clonotype. The chain is built from TRBV7-9 and TRBJ2-1, with D possibly TRBD2 on 6 matching bases. V lost 5 bases and J lost 8, with 10 bases in between. The V gene's germline CDR1 is SEHNR and CDR2 FQNEAQ (reference sequence). CDR3 length: 12 amino acids. The CDR3 DNA sequence: TGTGCCAGCAGCGGGCGCGGGGATGAGCAGTTCTTC. Translated: CASSGRGDEQFF.

This clonotype was recorded a few times. This chain joins TRBV20-1 and TRBJ2-7; D may be TRBD1 (6 bases). The germline V gene encodes CDR1 DFQATT and CDR2 SNEGSKA (reference sequence). The CDR3 spans 13 residues. Trimming removed 4 bases from V and 2 bases from J, with 12 bases in between. The DNA for the CDR3 is TGCAGTGCTAACAGGGCCGGAGCCTACGAGCAGTACTTC. Protein: CSANRAGAYEQYF.

This clonotype has only a few counts. V and J are TRBV27 and TRBJ2-3, with D tentatively TRBD1 (6 bases). CDR3 length: 15 amino acids. With 4 bases removed from V and 0 bases from J, the gap between germline ends came to 11 bases. Looked up from germline, CDR1 is MNHEY and CDR2 is SMNVEV (reference sequence). The CDR3 bases are TGTGCCAGCAGTTCTCCCCAGGGGAGCACAGATACGCAGTATTTT. Protein product: CASSSPQGSTDTQYF.

In its sample, this clonotype was seen a few times. The chain is built from TRBV3-1 and TRBJ1-1; TRBD1 agrees at 8 bases. The CDR3 is 14 amino acids. The V segment lost 1 base and the J segment 5 bases; nucleotides outside the gene matches: 3. Germline V gives CDR1 LGHDT, CDR2 YNNKEL (reference sequence). The CDR3 loop is CASSQGQGKTEAFF. The CDR3 coding sequence is TGTGCCAGCAGCCAAGGACAGGGGAAGACTGAAGCTTTCTTT. Using reference TRBV3-1 and TRBJ1-1 for the parts outside the CDR3, the full variable domain is DTAVSQTPKYLVTQMGNDKSIKCEQNLGHDTMYWYKQDSKKFLKIMFSYNNKELIINETVPNRFSPKSPDKAHLNLHINSLELGDSAVYFCASSQGQGKTEAFFGQGTRLTVV.

The V call is TRBV5-1, the J call TRBJ1-6; D remains unclear. This CDR3 is built from 14 residues. Germline CDR1 is SGHRS and CDR2 is YFSETQ. Trimming left V 0 bases short and J 7 bases short, with 8 bases between. As DNA, the CDR3 is TGCGCCAGCAGCTTGGCGGCAGTCAATTCACCCCTCCACTTT. Translating it yields CASSLAAVNSPLHF.

This chain joins TRBV6-2 or TRBV6-3 and TRBJ2-2; tentatively, D is TRBD1 or TRBD2 (5 bases each). V was cut by 4 bases and J by 4 bases, with 10 bases left in between. Germline V gives CDR1 MNHEY, CDR2 SVGEGT. There are 14 residues in the CDR3. CDR3 DNA: TGTGCCAGCAGTTCGGGGCTTCCCACCGGGGAGCTGTTTTTT. Its protein product is CASSSGLPTGELFF.

This chain uses TRBV11-2 with TRBJ2-7, with TRBD2 as a possible D gene (5 bases). The CDR3 sequence is 13 residues long. Germline V gene lookup returns CDR1 SGHAT and CDR2 FQNNGV. V dropped 3 bases and J dropped 3 bases, with 9 bases sitting between them. CDR3 sequence reads: CASSFEGYYEQYF. Written as DNA, the CDR3 is TGTGCCAGCAGCTTCGAGGGTTACTACGAGCAGTACTTC. Variable domain in full (rest from reference TRBV11-2 and TRBJ2-7): EAGVAQSPRYKIIEKRQSVAFWCNPISGHATLYWYQQILGQGPKLLIQFQNNGVVDDSQLPKDRFSAERLKGVDSTLKIQPAKLEDSAVYLCASSFEGYYEQYFGPGTRLTVT.

Many counts were recorded for this clonotype. This chain connects TRBV7-3 to TRBJ1-1, with a tentative D call TRBD1 (6 bases). CDR3 length equals 18 residues. Trimming left V 5 bases short and J 1 base short, with 23 bases between. Germline V gene sequence: CDR1 SGHTA, CDR2 FQGTGA. CDR3 amino acids: CASSPLQTPGARNTEAFF. CDR3 in DNA: TGTGCCAGCAGCCCTCTCCAAACCCCGGGGGCGAGGAACACTGAAGCTTTCTTT.

This clonotype was detected a few times. The V call is TRBV6-5, the J call TRBJ2-1; D unclear. This CDR3 contains 13 residues. The V end lost 0 bases, the J end lost 15 bases, and 15 bases lay between the germline ends. Germline assignment: CDR1 MNHEY and CDR2 SVGAGI. Here the CDR3 reads CASSYSYIGLLFF. CDR3 DNA sequence: TGTGCCAGCAGTTACTCCTATATAGGGTTGCTGTTCTTC.